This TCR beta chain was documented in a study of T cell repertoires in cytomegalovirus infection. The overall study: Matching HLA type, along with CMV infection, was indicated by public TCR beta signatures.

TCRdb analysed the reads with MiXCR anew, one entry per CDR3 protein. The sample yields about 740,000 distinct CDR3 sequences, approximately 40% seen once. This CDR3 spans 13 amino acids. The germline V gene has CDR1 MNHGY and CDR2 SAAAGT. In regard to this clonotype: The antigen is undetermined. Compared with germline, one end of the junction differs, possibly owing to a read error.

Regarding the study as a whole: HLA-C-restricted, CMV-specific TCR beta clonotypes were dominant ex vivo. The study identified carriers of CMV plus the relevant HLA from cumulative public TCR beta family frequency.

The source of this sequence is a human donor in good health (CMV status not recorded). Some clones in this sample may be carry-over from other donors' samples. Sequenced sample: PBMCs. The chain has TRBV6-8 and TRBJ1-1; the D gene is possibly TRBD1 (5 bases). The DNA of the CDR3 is TGTGCCCGCAGTTACTCGGGGGGGACTGAAGCTTTCTTT. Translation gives CARSYSGGTEAFF.